Only one count was recorded for the clone carrying this TCR beta chain. This sample is part of a study of T cell responses to AZD1222 COVID-19 vaccine. This CDR3 is 14 amino acids long. CDR1 and CDR2 from the germline V gene are MNHEY and SVGAGI. V shed 6 bases, J shed 4 bases, and the junction held 3 bases outside the gene matches. Produced via immunoSEQ multiplex PCR; TCRdb's table is partial and in-frame only. The sample holds about 47,000 clones, 80% seen once. The receptor comes from an adult who received the MenACWY meningococcal vaccine as a control. The sample in question was peripheral blood, obtained 28 days after the second dose of the MenACWY control vaccine. The rearrangement uses TRBV6-5 and TRBJ1-3; 10 bases map to TRBD1. CDR3 sequence reads: CASRDRGWGNTIYF. For the CDR3, the DNA is TGTGCCAGCAGGGACAGGGGGTGGGGAAACACCATATATTTT.